This T cell receptor (beta chain) appears in the sequencing data of a study of T cell repertoires in cytomegalovirus infection. Study overall: Public TCR beta signatures were indicative of both CMV infection and a matching HLA type. Regarding the study as a whole: HLA-C-restricted CMV-specific TCR beta clonotypes prevailed in the ex vivo response. The study identified carriers of CMV plus the relevant HLA from cumulative public TCR beta family frequency.

The CDR3 is made up of 16 amino acids. Trimming stripped 6 bases from V and 2 bases from J, with 18 bases between. Germline CDR1 is KGHSH and CDR2 is LQKENI. TCRdb processed the reads anew with MiXCR; each CDR3 protein has one entry. Of about 460,000 distinct CDR3 sequences detected, 11% appear once; the ten largest clones hold roughly 10%. The sample holds a few counts of this clonotype. Its target is unknown. The chain has TRBV18 and TRBJ2-3; D might be TRBD1 (6 bases). Sample: PBMCs. The sequence was collected from a human donor in good health (CMV status not recorded). Some clones in this sample may be carry-over from other donors' samples. CDR3 sequence: CASSPSRDTFTDTQYF. Written as DNA, the CDR3 is TGTGCCAGCTCGCCCTCCCGGGACACCTTCACAGATACGCAGTATTTT. Based on the CDR3 plus reference TRBV18 and TRBJ2-3, the full variable domain is NAGVMQNPRHLVRRRGQEARLRCSPMKGHSHVYWYRQLPEEGLKFMVYLQKENIIDESGMPKERFSAEFPKEGPSILRIQQVVRGDSAAYFCASSPSRDTFTDTQYFGPGTRLTVL.